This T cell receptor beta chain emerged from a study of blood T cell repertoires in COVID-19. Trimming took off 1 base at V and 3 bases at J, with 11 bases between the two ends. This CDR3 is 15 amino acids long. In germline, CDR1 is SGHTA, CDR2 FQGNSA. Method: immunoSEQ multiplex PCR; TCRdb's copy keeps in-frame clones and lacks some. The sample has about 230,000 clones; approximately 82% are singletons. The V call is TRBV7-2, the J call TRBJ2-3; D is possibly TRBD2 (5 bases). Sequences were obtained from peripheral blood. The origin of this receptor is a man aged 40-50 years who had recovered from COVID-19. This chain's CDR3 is CASSLEVTGTDTQYF. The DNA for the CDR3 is TGTGCCAGCAGCTTAGAAGTAACGGGAACAGATACGCAGTATTTT.